The 5 T cell receptor beta chains in this list originate from one sample, sequenced in a study of cytomegalovirus exposure and HLA in healthy donors. Researchers ran the PCR with 60 Vbeta and 13 Jbeta primers. Some clones are missing from TCRdb's copy, which holds only in-frame ones; the method was immunoSEQ multiplex PCR. This repertoire includes 45,000 to 60,000 clones. Material: PBMCs. The origin of the receptors is a male donor in good health and CMV-seronegative.

The rearrangement joins TRBV4-3 to TRBJ1-3; D might be TRBD1 (6 bases). Germline V gene lookup returns CDR1 LGHNA and CDR2 YSLEER. The CDR3 extends over 15 amino acids. The ends were cut back, 0 bases at V and 2 bases at J, with 8 bases in the middle. In DNA, the CDR3 is TGCGCCAGCAGCCAAGAAGGGGGAGCTGGAAACACCATATATTTT. The encoded protein is CASSQEGGAGNTIYF.

The chain joins TRBV5-5 to TRBJ2-5; 16 positions match TRBD2. Trimming cost V 4 bases and J 5 bases; bases outside gene matches: 8. This CDR3 has 17 residues. Germline CDR1 SGHKS, CDR2 YYEKEE (reference sequence). This CDR3 reads CASSQGLAGGPGETQYF. CDR3 nucleotide sequence: TGTGCCAGCAGCCAGGGACTAGCGGGAGGGCCAGGGGAGACCCAGTACTTC.

V gene TRBV18 combines with J gene TRBJ2-7; 16 bases are a match to TRBD2. In germline, CDR1 is KGHSH, CDR2 LQKENI. V was clipped by 3 bases and J by 2 bases; unmatched bases: 4. This CDR3 comprises 17 residues. The CDR3: CASSPGGTSGRAYEQYF. The CDR3 bases are TGTGCCAGCTCACCCGGTGGGACTAGCGGGAGGGCCTACGAGCAGTACTTC.

The chain combines TRBV4-3 with TRBJ2-7; D not certain. The V end lost 3 bases, the J end lost 1 base, and 10 bases lay between the germline ends. This CDR3 spans 14 amino acids. Per germline, CDR1 LGHNA and CDR2 YSLEER. This chain's CDR3 is CASSHSGRSYEQYF. The CDR3 region has the DNA TGCGCCAGCAGCCATTCAGGCCGATCCTACGAGCAGTACTTC.

The gene calls are TRBV6-1 and TRBJ2-2, with a weak D call TRBD1 (6 bases). Deletions cut 0 bases from V and 7 bases from J, with 21 bases between. Germline CDR1 and CDR2: MNHNS and SASEGT. The CDR3 totals 18 residues. Here the CDR3 reads CASSEASPSGVGGGELFF. The CDR3 nucleotides read TGTGCCAGCAGTGAAGCGAGTCCTTCAGGGGTCGGTGGCGGGGAGCTGTTTTTT.